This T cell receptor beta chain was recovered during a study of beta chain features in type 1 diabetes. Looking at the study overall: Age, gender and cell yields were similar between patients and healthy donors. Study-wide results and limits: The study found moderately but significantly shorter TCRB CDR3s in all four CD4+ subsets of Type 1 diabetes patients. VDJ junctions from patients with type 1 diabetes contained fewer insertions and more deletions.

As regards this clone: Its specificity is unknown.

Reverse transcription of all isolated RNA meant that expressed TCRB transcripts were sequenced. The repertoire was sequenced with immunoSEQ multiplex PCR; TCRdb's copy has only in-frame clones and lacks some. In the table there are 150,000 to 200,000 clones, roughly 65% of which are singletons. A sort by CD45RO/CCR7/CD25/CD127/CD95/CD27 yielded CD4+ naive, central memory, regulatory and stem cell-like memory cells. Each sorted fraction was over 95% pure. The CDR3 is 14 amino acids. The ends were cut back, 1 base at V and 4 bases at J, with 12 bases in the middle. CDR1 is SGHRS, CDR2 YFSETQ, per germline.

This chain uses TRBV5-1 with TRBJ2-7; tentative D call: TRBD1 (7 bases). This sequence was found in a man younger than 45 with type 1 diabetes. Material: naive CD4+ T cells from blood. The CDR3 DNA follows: TGCGCCAGCAGCTTGACAGGGGAGGCTTACGAGCAGTACTTC. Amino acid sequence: CASSLTGEAYEQYF.